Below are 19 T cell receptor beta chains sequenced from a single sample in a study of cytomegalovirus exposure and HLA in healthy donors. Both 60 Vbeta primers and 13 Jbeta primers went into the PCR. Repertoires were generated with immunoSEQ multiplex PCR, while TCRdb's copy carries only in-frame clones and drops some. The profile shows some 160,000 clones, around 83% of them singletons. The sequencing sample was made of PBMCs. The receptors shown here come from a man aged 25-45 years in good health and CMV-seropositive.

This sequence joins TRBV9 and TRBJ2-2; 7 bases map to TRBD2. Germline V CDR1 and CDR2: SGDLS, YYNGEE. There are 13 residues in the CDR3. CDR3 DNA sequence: TGTGCGGGGGGGACTGGCCACACCGGGGAGCTGTTTTTT. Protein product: CAGGTGHTGELFF.

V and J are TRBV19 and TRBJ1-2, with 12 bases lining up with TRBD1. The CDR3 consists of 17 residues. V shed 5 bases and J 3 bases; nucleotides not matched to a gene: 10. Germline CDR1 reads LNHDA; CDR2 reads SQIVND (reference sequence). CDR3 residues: CASSVGTGGEGYYGYTF. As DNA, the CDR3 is TGTGCCAGTAGTGTCGGGACAGGGGGCGAGGGGTACTATGGCTACACCTTC.

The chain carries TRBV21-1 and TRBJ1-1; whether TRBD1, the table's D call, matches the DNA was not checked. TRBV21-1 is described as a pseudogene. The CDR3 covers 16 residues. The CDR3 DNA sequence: TGTGCCAGCAGCAAAGGGGTACAGGGGCCGGACACTGAAGCTTTCTTT. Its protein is CASSKGVQGPDTEAFF.

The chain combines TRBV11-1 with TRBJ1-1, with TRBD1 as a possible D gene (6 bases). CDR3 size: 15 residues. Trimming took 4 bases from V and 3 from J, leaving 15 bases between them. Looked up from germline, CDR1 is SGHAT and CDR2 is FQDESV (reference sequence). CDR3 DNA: TGTGCCAGCAGCTGGGGGCACAGGGTGGACACTGAAGCTTTCTTT. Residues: CASSWGHRVDTEAFF. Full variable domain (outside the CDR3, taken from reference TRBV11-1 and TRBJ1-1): EAEVAQSPRYKITEKSQAVAFWCDPISGHATLYWYRQILGQGPELLVQFQDESVVDDSQLPKDRFSAERLKGVDSTLKIQPAELGDSAMYLCASSWGHRVDTEAFFGQGTRLTVV.

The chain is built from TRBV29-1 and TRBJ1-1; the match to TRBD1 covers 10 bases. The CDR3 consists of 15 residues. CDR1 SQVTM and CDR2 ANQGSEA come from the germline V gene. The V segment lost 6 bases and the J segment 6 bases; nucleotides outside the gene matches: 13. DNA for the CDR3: TGCAGCGTAGTCCCGGGACAGGGGAGGAGGGCTGAAGCTTTCTTT. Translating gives CSVVPGQGRRAEAFF.

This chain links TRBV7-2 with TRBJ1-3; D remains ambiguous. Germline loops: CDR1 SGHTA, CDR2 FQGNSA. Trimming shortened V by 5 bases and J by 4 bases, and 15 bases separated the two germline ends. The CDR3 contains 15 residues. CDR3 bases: TGTGCCAGCAGCCAAGGAGGGAGTAGCGGAAACACCATATATTTT. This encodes CASSQGGSSGNTIYF.

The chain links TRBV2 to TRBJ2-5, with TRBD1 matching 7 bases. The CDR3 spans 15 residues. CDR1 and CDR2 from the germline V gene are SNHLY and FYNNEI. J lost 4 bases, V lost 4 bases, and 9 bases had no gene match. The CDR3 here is CASSGQGLESETQYF. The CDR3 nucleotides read TGTGCCAGCAGTGGACAGGGTTTGGAGTCAGAGACCCAGTACTTC. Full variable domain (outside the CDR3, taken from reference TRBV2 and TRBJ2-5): EPEVTQTPSHQVTQMGQEVILRCVPISNHLYFYWYRQILGQKVEFLVSFYNNEISEKSEIFDDQFSVERPDGSNFTLKIRSTKLEDSAMYFCASSGQGLESETQYFGPGTRLLVL.

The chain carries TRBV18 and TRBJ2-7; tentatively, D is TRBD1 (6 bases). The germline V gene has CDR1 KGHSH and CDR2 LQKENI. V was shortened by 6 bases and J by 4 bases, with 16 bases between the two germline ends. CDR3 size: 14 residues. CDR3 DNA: TGTGCCAGCTCTCCCCCAGACAGGATTTACGAGCAGTACTTC. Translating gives CASSPPDRIYEQYF.

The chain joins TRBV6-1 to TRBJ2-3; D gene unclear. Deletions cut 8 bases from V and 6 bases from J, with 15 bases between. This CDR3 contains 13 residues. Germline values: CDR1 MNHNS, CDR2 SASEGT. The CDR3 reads CASGLTLVDTQYF. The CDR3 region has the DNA TGTGCCAGCGGCCTCACCCTGGTGGATACGCAGTATTTT.

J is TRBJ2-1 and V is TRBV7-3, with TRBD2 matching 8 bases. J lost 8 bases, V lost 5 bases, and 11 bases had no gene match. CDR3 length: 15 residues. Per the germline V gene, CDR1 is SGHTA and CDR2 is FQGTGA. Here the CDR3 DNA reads TGTGCCAGCAGCCCCCGGGGAGCGGGAGTAGATGAGCAGTTCTTC. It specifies CASSPRGAGVDEQFF.

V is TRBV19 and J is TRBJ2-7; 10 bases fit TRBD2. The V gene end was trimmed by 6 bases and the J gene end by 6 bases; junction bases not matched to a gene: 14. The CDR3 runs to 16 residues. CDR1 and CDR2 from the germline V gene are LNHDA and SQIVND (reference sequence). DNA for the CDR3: TGTGCCAGTAGGGATATACTAGCGGGAAGAAGGGGCGAGCAGTACTTC. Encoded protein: CASRDILAGRRGEQYF.

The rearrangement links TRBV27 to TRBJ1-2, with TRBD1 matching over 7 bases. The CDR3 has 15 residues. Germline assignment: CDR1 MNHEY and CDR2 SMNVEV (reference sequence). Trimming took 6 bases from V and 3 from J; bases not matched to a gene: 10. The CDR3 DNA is TGTGCCAGCAGGGACCGGACAGGCTTTGACTATGGCTACACCTTC. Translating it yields CASRDRTGFDYGYTF.

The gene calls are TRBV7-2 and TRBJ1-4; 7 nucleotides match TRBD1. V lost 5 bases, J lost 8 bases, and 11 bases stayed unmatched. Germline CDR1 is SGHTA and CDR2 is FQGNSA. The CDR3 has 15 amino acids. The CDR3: CASSLDREGSEKLFF. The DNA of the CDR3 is TGTGCCAGCAGCCTCGACAGGGAAGGGAGCGAAAAACTGTTTTTT.

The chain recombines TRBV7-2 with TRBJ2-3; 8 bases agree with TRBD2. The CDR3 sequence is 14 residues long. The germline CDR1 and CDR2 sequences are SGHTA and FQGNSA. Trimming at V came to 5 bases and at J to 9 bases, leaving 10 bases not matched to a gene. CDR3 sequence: CASSTGTRGVTQYF. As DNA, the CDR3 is TGTGCCAGCAGCACTGGGACTAGGGGGGTGACGCAGTATTTT.

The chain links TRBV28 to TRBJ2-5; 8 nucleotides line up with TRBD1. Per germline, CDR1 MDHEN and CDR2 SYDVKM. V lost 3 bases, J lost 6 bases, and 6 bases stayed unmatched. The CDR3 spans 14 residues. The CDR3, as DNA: TGTGCCAGCAGTTTCCCTGGACAGGGAAAGACCCAGTACTTC. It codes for CASSFPGQGKTQYF.

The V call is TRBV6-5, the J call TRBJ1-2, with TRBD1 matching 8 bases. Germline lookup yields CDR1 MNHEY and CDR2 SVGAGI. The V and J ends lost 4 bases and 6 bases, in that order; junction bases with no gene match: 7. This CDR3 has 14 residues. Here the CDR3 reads CASSSSDRVDGYTF. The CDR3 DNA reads TGTGCCAGCAGTTCCTCGGACAGGGTGGATGGCTACACCTTC.

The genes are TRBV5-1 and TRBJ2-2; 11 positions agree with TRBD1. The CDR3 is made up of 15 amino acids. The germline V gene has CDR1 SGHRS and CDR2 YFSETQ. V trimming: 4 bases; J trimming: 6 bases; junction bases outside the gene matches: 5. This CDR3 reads CASSIGQGAAGELFF. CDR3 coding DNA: TGCGCCAGCAGCATCGGACAGGGGGCGGCCGGGGAGCTGTTTTTT.

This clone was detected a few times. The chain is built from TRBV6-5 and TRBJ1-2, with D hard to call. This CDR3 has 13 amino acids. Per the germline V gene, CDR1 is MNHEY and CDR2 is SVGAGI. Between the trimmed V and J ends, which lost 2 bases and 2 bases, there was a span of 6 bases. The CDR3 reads CASSYRENYGYTF. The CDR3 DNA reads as TGTGCCAGCAGTTACAGGGAGAACTATGGCTACACCTTC.

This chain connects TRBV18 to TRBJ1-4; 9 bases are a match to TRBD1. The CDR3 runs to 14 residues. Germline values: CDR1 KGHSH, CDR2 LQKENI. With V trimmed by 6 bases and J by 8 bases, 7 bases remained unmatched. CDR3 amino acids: CASSLGQGPEKLFF. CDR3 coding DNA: TGTGCCAGCTCCCTTGGACAGGGGCCGGAAAAACTGTTTTTT.